This is a list of T cell receptor beta chains from one sample in a study of T-cell memory formation after mild COVID-19. MiXCR was run by TCRdb on the 5' RACE reads, yielding one entry per CDR3 protein. Seen here are about half a million distinct CDR3 sequences, around a sixth observed once, and the top ten hold 9% to 15%. The sample consisted of PBMCs or a T cell subset sorted from them (not recorded which). The receptors originated from an adult woman who had mild COVID-19 (a few samples of this study predate the infection). Cell type and time point are not known. CDR3s include the opening cysteine and the closing phenylalanine or tryptophan. Fields, in order: clone size, D gene, V gene, J gene, CDR3 protein, CDR3 DNA. A D gene is named only where the DNA matches it firmly. A clone size is listed for some rows: how often the clone was seen (once, few, many), or a class if it is expanded.

clone_size: -
d_call: TRBD2
v_call: TRBV7-8
j_call: TRBJ2-3
cdr3_aa: CASSLGLAGGLTDTQYF
cdr3_nt: TGTGCCAGCAGCTTAGGACTAGCGGGGGGGCTTACAGATACGCAGTATTTT

clone_size: few
d_call: -
v_call: TRBV18
j_call: TRBJ1-2
cdr3_aa: CASSRPSNYGYTF
cdr3_nt: TGTGCCAGCTCCCGCCCCTCTAACTATGGCTACACCTTC

clone_size: many
d_call: TRBD1
v_call: TRBV4-1
j_call: TRBJ2-2
cdr3_aa: CASSLWTGGNTGELFF
cdr3_nt: TGCGCCAGCAGCCTCTGGACAGGGGGGAACACCGGGGAGCTGTTTTTT

clone_size: -
d_call: TRBD2
v_call: TRBV20-1
j_call: TRBJ2-7
cdr3_aa: CSARDPAGGLYEQYF
cdr3_nt: TGCAGTGCTAGAGACCCAGCGGGAGGGCTCTACGAGCAGTACTTC

clone_size: many
d_call: TRBD2
v_call: TRBV11-2
j_call: TRBJ2-5
cdr3_aa: CASSLGPGGETQYF
cdr3_nt: TGTGCCAGCAGCTTAGGTCCGGGAGGGGAGACCCAGTACTTC

clone_size: few
d_call: -
v_call: TRBV4-1
j_call: TRBJ2-3
cdr3_aa: CASSQDRRDTQYF
cdr3_nt: TGCGCCAGCAGCCAAGATCGCCGAGATACGCAGTATTTT

clone_size: many
d_call: -
v_call: TRBV6-2/TRBV6-3
j_call: TRBJ2-3
cdr3_aa: CASSISTDTQYF
cdr3_nt: TGTGCCAGCAGCATTAGCACAGATACGCAGTATTTT

clone_size: few
d_call: -
v_call: TRBV11-1
j_call: TRBJ2-7
cdr3_aa: CASTLHKGALEQYF
cdr3_nt: TGTGCCAGCACCTTGCATAAAGGGGCGCTCGAGCAGTACTTC

clone_size: many
d_call: TRBD2
v_call: TRBV7-2
j_call: TRBJ2-5
cdr3_aa: CASSPGALAGQETQYF
cdr3_nt: TGTGCCAGCAGCCCAGGGGCACTAGCGGGGCAAGAGACCCAGTACTTC

clone_size: few
d_call: TRBD1
v_call: TRBV7-9
j_call: TRBJ1-1
cdr3_aa: CASSVTGPATAFF
cdr3_nt: TGTGCCAGCAGCGTGACAGGGCCCGCGACAGCTTTCTTT

clone_size: -
d_call: -
v_call: TRBV20-1
j_call: TRBJ2-7
cdr3_aa: CSAPPPEHAAYEQYF
cdr3_nt: TGCAGTGCTCCACCCCCGGAGCACGCAGCCTACGAGCAGTACTTC

clone_size: once
d_call: -
v_call: TRBV7-2
j_call: TRBJ2-3
cdr3_aa: CASSLKGGGAGGSTDTQYF
cdr3_nt: TGTGCCAGCAGCTTAAAGGGGGGAGGGGCAGGAGGGAGCACAGATACGCAGTATTTT

clone_size: many
d_call: -
v_call: TRBV12-3/TRBV12-4
j_call: TRBJ2-1
cdr3_aa: CASNLGGGRVLNEQFF
cdr3_nt: TGTGCCAGCAACCTCGGCGGGGGCAGGGTACTCAATGAGCAGTTCTTC

clone_size: -
d_call: -
v_call: TRBV24-1
j_call: TRBJ2-5
cdr3_aa: CATSDFATGSGETQYF
cdr3_nt: TGTGCCACCAGTGATTTTGCAACAGGGTCGGGTGAGACCCAGTACTTC

clone_size: -
d_call: TRBD2
v_call: TRBV27
j_call: TRBJ2-3
cdr3_aa: CASSFKGRADTQYF
cdr3_nt: TGTGCCAGCAGTTTTAAAGGGAGGGCAGATACGCAGTATTTT

clone_size: few
d_call: -
v_call: TRBV12-3/TRBV12-4
j_call: TRBJ2-1
cdr3_aa: CASKTRDNEQFF
cdr3_nt: TGTGCCAGCAAGACTAGGGACAATGAGCAGTTCTTC

clone_size: -
d_call: -
v_call: TRBV5-6
j_call: TRBJ2-7
cdr3_aa: CASSRRTLRGGEQYF
cdr3_nt: TGTGCCAGCAGCCGGCGGACGCTCCGGGGTGGGGAGCAGTACTTC

clone_size: -
d_call: -
v_call: TRBV27
j_call: TRBJ2-3
cdr3_aa: CASSLIGSGDTQYF
cdr3_nt: TGTGCCAGCAGTTTAATCGGGAGTGGCGATACGCAGTATTTT

clone_size: few
d_call: -
v_call: TRBV20-1
j_call: TRBJ1-2
cdr3_aa: CSARERRAPPAGGYGYTF
cdr3_nt: TGCAGTGCTAGAGAAAGAAGGGCCCCTCCGGCGGGTGGCTATGGCTACACCTTC

clone_size: -
d_call: TRBD1
v_call: TRBV29-1
j_call: TRBJ1-2
cdr3_aa: CSVEEGGRYYGYTF
cdr3_nt: TGCAGCGTTGAAGAAGGGGGCCGATACTATGGCTACACCTTC

clone_size: -
d_call: TRBD1
v_call: TRBV19
j_call: TRBJ2-7
cdr3_aa: CASSPASGTGTYEQYF
cdr3_nt: TGTGCCAGTAGCCCCGCGTCAGGGACAGGGACCTACGAGCAGTACTTC

clone_size: -
d_call: TRBD2
v_call: TRBV7-6
j_call: TRBJ2-1
cdr3_aa: CASSALAGNYNEQFF
cdr3_nt: TGTGCCAGCAGCGCCCTAGCGGGAAACTACAATGAGCAGTTCTTC

clone_size: once
d_call: TRBD1
v_call: TRBV25-1
j_call: TRBJ1-2
cdr3_aa: CASSPQTGRGYTF
cdr3_nt: TGTGCCAGCAGTCCTCAGACAGGGCGCGGCTACACCTTC

clone_size: few
d_call: -
v_call: TRBV24-1
j_call: TRBJ2-2
cdr3_aa: CATSPDYKSGELFF
cdr3_nt: TGTGCCACCTCCCCGGACTATAAGAGCGGGGAGCTGTTTTTT

clone_size: -
d_call: -
v_call: TRBV7-9
j_call: TRBJ2-7
cdr3_aa: CASSLVVGYEQYF
cdr3_nt: TGTGCCAGCAGCTTAGTAGTCGGCTACGAGCAGTACTTC

clone_size: -
d_call: -
v_call: TRBV12-3/TRBV12-4
j_call: TRBJ2-5
cdr3_aa: CASSVTSGAETQYF
cdr3_nt: TGTGCCAGCAGTGTTACCAGCGGCGCGGAGACCCAGTACTTC

clone_size: -
d_call: -
v_call: TRBV5-1
j_call: TRBJ1-1
cdr3_aa: CASSPRTASLGEAFF
cdr3_nt: TGCGCCAGCAGCCCGCGGACAGCAAGCCTAGGTGAAGCTTTCTTT

clone_size: -
d_call: -
v_call: TRBV24-1
j_call: TRBJ1-2
cdr3_aa: CATSDTDSAISGYTF
cdr3_nt: TGTGCCACCAGTGATACGGACAGCGCTATCTCTGGCTACACCTTC

clone_size: -
d_call: -
v_call: TRBV5-1
j_call: TRBJ2-7
cdr3_aa: CASSLAGYYEQYF
cdr3_nt: TGCGCCAGCAGCTTGGCAGGGTACTACGAGCAGTACTTC

clone_size: -
d_call: -
v_call: TRBV4-3
j_call: TRBJ1-2
cdr3_aa: CASSQEVTGLVGYGYTF
cdr3_nt: TGCGCCAGCAGCCAAGAAGTGACAGGACTGGTAGGCTATGGCTACACCTTC

clone_size: -
d_call: TRBD2
v_call: TRBV20-1
j_call: TRBJ2-1
cdr3_aa: CSASDRTSGGGAYNEQFF
cdr3_nt: TGCAGTGCTAGTGATCGGACTAGCGGCGGAGGGGCCTACAATGAGCAGTTCTTC

clone_size: -
d_call: -
v_call: TRBV5-1
j_call: TRBJ1-1
cdr3_aa: CASSLGGTQGTEAFF
cdr3_nt: TGCGCCAGCAGCTTGGGAGGGACTCAGGGCACTGAAGCTTTCTTT

clone_size: few
d_call: -
v_call: TRBV5-4
j_call: TRBJ1-2
cdr3_aa: CASSFTTQARNYGYTF
cdr3_nt: TGTGCCAGCAGCTTTACCACTCAGGCCCGTAACTATGGCTACACCTTC

clone_size: -
d_call: TRBD2
v_call: TRBV7-9
j_call: TRBJ2-7
cdr3_aa: CASSHGGLAIYEQYF
cdr3_nt: TGTGCCAGCAGCCATGGGGGACTAGCTATTTACGAGCAGTACTTC

clone_size: few
d_call: TRBD1
v_call: TRBV7-3
j_call: TRBJ2-5
cdr3_aa: CASSLSGTGGKETQYF
cdr3_nt: TGTGCCAGCAGCTTAAGTGGGACAGGGGGCAAGGAGACCCAGTACTTC

clone_size: few
d_call: TRBD2
v_call: TRBV5-6
j_call: TRBJ2-1
cdr3_aa: CASSLAIGLAAYNEQFF
cdr3_nt: TGTGCCAGCAGCTTGGCCATCGGACTAGCAGCCTACAATGAGCAGTTCTTC

clone_size: -
d_call: TRBD2
v_call: TRBV7-3
j_call: TRBJ2-3
cdr3_aa: CASSFQTSGVTDTQYF
cdr3_nt: TGTGCCAGCAGCTTCCAGACTAGCGGGGTCACAGATACGCAGTATTTT

clone_size: once
d_call: -
v_call: TRBV5-8
j_call: TRBJ1-2
cdr3_aa: CASSLPPDLNYGYTF
cdr3_nt: TGTGCCAGCAGCTTGCCGCCGGATCTTAACTATGGCTACACCTTC

clone_size: -
d_call: -
v_call: TRBV5-1
j_call: TRBJ1-2
cdr3_aa: CASSKELNYGYTF
cdr3_nt: TGCGCCAGCAGTAAAGAGCTTAACTATGGCTACACCTTC

clone_size: -
d_call: -
v_call: TRBV24-1
j_call: TRBJ1-2
cdr3_aa: CATSDWYGYTF
cdr3_nt: TGTGCCACCAGTGATTGGTATGGCTACACCTTC

clone_size: -
d_call: -
v_call: TRBV5-4
j_call: TRBJ1-3
cdr3_aa: CASSLQGDTIYF
cdr3_nt: TGTGCCAGCAGCCTACAGGGAGACACCATATATTTT

clone_size: -
d_call: -
v_call: TRBV20-1
j_call: TRBJ1-1
cdr3_aa: CSARDSQNEVFF
cdr3_nt: TGCAGTGCTAGGGACAGCCAAAATGAAGTTTTCTTT

clone_size: few
d_call: TRBD1
v_call: TRBV7-2
j_call: TRBJ2-3
cdr3_aa: CASSLVGRGQDTQYF
cdr3_nt: TGTGCCAGCAGCTTAGTGGGCAGGGGGCAAGATACGCAGTATTTT

clone_size: -
d_call: TRBD1
v_call: TRBV4-1
j_call: TRBJ2-1
cdr3_aa: CASSHFDGTAYNEQFF
cdr3_nt: TGCGCCAGCAGCCATTTCGACGGGACAGCTTACAATGAGCAGTTCTTC

clone_size: -
d_call: TRBD2
v_call: TRBV10-2
j_call: TRBJ2-3
cdr3_aa: CASSDWGLAGYFTDTQYF
cdr3_nt: TGCGCCAGCAGTGATTGGGGACTAGCGGGATACTTCACAGATACGCAGTATTTT

clone_size: -
d_call: -
v_call: TRBV6-2/TRBV6-3
j_call: TRBJ2-7
cdr3_aa: CASHRDPYEQYF
cdr3_nt: TGTGCCAGCCACAGGGATCCCTACGAGCAGTACTTC